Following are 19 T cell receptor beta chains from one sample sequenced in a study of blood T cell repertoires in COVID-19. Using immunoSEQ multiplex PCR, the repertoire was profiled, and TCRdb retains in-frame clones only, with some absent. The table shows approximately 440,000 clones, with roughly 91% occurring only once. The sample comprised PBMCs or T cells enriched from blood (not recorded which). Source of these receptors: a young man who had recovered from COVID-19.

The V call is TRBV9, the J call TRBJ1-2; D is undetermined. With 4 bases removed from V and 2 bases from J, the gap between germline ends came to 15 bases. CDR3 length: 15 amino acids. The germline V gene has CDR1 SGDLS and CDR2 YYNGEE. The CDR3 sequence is CASSPSGGKNYGYTF. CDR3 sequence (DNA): TGTGCCAGCAGCCCCTCCGGAGGGAAAAACTATGGCTACACCTTC.

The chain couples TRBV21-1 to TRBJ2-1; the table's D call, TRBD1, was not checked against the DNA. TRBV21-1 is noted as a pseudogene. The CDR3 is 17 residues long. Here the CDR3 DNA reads TGTGCCAGCAGCAAAAGAAAGTGGGGGACAGGGGACAATGAGCAGTTCTTC. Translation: CASSKRKWGTGDNEQFF.

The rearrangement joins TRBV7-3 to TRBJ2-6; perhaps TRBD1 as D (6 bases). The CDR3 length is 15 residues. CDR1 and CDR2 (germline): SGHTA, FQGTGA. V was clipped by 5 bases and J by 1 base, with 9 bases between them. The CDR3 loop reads CASSPQGSGANVLTF. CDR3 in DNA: TGTGCCAGCAGCCCACAGGGTTCTGGGGCCAACGTCCTGACTTTC. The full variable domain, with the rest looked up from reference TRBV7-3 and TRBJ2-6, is GAGVSQTPSNKVTEKGKYVELRCDPISGHTALYWYRQSLGQGPEFLIYFQGTGAADDSGLPNDRFFAVRPEGSVSTLKIQRTERGDSAVYLCASSPQGSGANVLTFGAGSRLTVL.

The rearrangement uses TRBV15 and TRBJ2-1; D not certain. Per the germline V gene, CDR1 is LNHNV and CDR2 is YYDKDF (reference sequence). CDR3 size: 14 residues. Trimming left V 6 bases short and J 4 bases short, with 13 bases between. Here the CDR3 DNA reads TGTGCCACCAGAGCACCAGCTAGATACAATGAGCAGTTCTTC. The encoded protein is CATRAPARYNEQFF.

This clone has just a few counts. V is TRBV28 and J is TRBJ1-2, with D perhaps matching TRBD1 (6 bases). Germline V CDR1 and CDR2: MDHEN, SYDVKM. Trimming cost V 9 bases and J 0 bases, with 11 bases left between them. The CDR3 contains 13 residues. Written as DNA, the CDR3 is TGTGCCAGTCGGACAGCAACTAACTATGGCTACACCTTC. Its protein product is CASRTATNYGYTF.

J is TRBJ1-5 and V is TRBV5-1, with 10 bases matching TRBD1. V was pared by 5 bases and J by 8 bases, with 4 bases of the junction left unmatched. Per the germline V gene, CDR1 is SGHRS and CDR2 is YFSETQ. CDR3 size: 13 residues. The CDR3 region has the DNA TGCGCCAGCAGGTACGGGACAGGGGAGCCCCAGCATTTT. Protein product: CASRYGTGEPQHF.

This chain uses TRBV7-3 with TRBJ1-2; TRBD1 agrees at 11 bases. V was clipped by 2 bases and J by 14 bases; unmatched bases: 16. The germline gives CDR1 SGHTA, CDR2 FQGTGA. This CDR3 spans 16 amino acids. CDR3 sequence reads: CASSLYAAGTGGPLTF. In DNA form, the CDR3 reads TGTGCCAGCAGCTTATACGCCGCGGGGACAGGGGGGCCCCTGACCTTC.

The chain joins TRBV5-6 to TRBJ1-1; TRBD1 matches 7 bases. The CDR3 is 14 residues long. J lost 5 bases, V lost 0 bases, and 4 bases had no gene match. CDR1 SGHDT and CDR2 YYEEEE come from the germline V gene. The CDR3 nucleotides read TGTGCCAGCAGCTTGGCAGGGGGACAGACTGAAGCTTTCTTT. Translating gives CASSLAGGQTEAFF. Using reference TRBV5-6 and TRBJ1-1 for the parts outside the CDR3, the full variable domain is DAGVTQSPTHLIKTRGQQVTLRCSPKSGHDTVSWYQQALGQGPQFIFQYYEEEERQRGNFPDRFSGHQFPNYSSELNVNALLLGDSALYLCASSLAGGQTEAFFGQGTRLTVV.

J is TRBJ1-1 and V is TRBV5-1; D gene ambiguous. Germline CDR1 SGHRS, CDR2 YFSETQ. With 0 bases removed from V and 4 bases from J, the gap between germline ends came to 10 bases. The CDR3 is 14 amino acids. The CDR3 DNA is TGCGCCAGCAGCTTGGTAGCCGGGAGCACTGAAGCTTTCTTT. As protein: CASSLVAGSTEAFF.

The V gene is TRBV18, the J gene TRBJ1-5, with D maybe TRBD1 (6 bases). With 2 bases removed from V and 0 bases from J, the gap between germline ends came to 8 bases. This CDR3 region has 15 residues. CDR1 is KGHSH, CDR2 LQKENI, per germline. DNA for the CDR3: TGTGCCAGCTCACCAGGGGGCAATAGCAATCAGCCCCAGCATTTT. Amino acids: CASSPGGNSNQPQHF.

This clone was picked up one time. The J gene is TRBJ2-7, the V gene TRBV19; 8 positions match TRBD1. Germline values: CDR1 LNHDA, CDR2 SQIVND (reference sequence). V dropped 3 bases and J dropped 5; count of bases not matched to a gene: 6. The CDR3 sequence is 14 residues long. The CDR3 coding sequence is TGTGCCAGTAGTATGAGGACAGGGATCGACGAGCAGTACTTC. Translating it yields CASSMRTGIDEQYF.

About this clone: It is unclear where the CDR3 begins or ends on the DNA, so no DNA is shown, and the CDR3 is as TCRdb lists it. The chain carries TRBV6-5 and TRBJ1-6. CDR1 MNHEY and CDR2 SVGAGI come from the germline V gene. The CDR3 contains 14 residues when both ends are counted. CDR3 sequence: CASSSSRYNSPLHF.

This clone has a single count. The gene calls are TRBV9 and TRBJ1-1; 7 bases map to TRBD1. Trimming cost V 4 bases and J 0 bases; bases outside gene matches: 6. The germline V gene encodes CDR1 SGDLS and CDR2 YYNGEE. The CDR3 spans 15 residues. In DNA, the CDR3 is TGTGCCAGCAGCACGAGACAGGGCATGAACACTGAAGCTTTCTTT. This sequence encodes CASSTRQGMNTEAFF.

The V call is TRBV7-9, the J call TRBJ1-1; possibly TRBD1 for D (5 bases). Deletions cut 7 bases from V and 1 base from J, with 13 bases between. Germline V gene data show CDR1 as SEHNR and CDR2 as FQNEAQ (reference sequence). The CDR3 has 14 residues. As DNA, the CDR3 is TGTGCCAGCACCCCCGTCGGGGGGAACACTGAAGCTTTCTTT. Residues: CASTPVGGNTEAFF.

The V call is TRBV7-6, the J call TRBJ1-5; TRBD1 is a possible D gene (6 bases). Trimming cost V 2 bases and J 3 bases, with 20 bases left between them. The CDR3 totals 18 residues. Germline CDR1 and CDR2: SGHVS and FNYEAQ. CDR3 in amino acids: CASSLNRGGSPFNQPQHF. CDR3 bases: TGTGCCAGCAGCTTAAATAGGGGGGGATCCCCCTTCAATCAGCCCCAGCATTTT.

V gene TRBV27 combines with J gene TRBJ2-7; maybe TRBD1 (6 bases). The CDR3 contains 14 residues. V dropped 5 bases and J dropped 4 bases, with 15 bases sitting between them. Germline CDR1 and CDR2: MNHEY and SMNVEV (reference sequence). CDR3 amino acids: CASSLGTSLYEQYF. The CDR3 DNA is TGTGCCAGCAGTCTCGGGACAAGCCTTTACGAGCAGTACTTC.

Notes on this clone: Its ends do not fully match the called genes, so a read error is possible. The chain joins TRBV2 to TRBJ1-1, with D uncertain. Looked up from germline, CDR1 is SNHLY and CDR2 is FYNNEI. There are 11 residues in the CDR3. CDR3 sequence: CASRRTRVSEF. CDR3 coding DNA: TGTGCCAGCAGGAGAACGCGGGTCTCCGAATTT.

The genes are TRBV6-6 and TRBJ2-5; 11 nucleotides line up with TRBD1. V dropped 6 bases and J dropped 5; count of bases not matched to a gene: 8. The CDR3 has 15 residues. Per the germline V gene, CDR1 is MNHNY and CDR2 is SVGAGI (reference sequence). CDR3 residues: CASRDGQGAGETQYF. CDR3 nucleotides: TGTGCCAGCAGAGACGGACAGGGGGCGGGGGAGACCCAGTACTTC.

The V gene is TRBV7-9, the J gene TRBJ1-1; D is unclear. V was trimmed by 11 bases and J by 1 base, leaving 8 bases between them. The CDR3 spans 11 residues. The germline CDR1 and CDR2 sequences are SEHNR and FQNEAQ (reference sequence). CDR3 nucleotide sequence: TGTGCCTTAAGAGCGAACACTGAAGCTTTCTTT. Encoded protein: CALRANTEAFF.